This TCR beta chain was retrieved from a study of T-cell reconstitution after alpha-beta-depleted transplantation in children. The study's findings and limits: Among T cells one year after transplant, newly produced cells accounted for most counts and diversity.

This clonotype was counted only a few times. The target antigen is unknown. The germline CDR1 and CDR2 sequences are SGHTA and FQGNSA. This CDR3 comprises 15 residues. Trimming removed 3 bases at V and 3 bases at J, with 13 bases between. Unique molecular identifiers were incorporated into the prepared TCRbeta library. TCRdb fed the PCR reads into MiXCR, producing one record per CDR3 protein. The table records a few hundred thousand distinct CDR3 sequences, about an eighth of them present only once. This receptor was taken from a male patient younger than 18 who had a stem cell transplant for acute myeloid leukemia, so the T cells may come from the graft donor. The chain joins TRBV7-2 to TRBJ2-3, with D possibly TRBD1 on 8 matching bases. The sequencing used PBMCs, mostly from graft donor cells, collected 360 days after TCRalphabeta/CD19-depleted stem cell transplant. CDR3 amino acids: CASSFYRGGTDTQYF. CDR3 coding DNA: TGTGCCAGCAGCTTCTACAGGGGGGGTACAGATACGCAGTATTTT.